The entry below gives a single T cell receptor beta chain sequence along with its context. Enrolled during active infection, Seattle patients were then followed longitudinally. The CDR3 has 18 amino acids. The trim removed 4 bases at V and 3 bases at J, leaving 16 bases unmatched. Germline CDR1 is SGHTA and CDR2 is FQGTGA. Source study methods: Amplified reference gene primers provided the basis for estimating nucleated cell counts. TCRdb's copy holds only in-frame clones and misses some; the assay was immunoSEQ multiplex PCR. The D gene and trimming were derived from the DNA, and the V and J assignments and clone size from that table. The sample shows about 320,000 clones, approximately 90% of them seen only once. The entry originates in a study of blood T cell repertoires in COVID-19. Study-level background: Both acute and convalescent COVID-19 samples were obtained from the United States, Italy and Spain. T cells, B-cell-depleted T cells, or PBMCs supplied cDNA or gDNA.

The sequencing sample was made of peripheral blood. This clonotype was sampled from a woman aged 25-40 years with COVID-19, enrolled during active disease. V is TRBV7-3 and J is TRBJ1-1, with TRBD1 matching over 8 bases. CDR3 coding DNA: TGTGCCAGCAGCTCCGGGGCGGACAGGGCGCACGAGGACACTGAAGCTTTCTTT. It encodes CASSSGADRAHEDTEAFF.